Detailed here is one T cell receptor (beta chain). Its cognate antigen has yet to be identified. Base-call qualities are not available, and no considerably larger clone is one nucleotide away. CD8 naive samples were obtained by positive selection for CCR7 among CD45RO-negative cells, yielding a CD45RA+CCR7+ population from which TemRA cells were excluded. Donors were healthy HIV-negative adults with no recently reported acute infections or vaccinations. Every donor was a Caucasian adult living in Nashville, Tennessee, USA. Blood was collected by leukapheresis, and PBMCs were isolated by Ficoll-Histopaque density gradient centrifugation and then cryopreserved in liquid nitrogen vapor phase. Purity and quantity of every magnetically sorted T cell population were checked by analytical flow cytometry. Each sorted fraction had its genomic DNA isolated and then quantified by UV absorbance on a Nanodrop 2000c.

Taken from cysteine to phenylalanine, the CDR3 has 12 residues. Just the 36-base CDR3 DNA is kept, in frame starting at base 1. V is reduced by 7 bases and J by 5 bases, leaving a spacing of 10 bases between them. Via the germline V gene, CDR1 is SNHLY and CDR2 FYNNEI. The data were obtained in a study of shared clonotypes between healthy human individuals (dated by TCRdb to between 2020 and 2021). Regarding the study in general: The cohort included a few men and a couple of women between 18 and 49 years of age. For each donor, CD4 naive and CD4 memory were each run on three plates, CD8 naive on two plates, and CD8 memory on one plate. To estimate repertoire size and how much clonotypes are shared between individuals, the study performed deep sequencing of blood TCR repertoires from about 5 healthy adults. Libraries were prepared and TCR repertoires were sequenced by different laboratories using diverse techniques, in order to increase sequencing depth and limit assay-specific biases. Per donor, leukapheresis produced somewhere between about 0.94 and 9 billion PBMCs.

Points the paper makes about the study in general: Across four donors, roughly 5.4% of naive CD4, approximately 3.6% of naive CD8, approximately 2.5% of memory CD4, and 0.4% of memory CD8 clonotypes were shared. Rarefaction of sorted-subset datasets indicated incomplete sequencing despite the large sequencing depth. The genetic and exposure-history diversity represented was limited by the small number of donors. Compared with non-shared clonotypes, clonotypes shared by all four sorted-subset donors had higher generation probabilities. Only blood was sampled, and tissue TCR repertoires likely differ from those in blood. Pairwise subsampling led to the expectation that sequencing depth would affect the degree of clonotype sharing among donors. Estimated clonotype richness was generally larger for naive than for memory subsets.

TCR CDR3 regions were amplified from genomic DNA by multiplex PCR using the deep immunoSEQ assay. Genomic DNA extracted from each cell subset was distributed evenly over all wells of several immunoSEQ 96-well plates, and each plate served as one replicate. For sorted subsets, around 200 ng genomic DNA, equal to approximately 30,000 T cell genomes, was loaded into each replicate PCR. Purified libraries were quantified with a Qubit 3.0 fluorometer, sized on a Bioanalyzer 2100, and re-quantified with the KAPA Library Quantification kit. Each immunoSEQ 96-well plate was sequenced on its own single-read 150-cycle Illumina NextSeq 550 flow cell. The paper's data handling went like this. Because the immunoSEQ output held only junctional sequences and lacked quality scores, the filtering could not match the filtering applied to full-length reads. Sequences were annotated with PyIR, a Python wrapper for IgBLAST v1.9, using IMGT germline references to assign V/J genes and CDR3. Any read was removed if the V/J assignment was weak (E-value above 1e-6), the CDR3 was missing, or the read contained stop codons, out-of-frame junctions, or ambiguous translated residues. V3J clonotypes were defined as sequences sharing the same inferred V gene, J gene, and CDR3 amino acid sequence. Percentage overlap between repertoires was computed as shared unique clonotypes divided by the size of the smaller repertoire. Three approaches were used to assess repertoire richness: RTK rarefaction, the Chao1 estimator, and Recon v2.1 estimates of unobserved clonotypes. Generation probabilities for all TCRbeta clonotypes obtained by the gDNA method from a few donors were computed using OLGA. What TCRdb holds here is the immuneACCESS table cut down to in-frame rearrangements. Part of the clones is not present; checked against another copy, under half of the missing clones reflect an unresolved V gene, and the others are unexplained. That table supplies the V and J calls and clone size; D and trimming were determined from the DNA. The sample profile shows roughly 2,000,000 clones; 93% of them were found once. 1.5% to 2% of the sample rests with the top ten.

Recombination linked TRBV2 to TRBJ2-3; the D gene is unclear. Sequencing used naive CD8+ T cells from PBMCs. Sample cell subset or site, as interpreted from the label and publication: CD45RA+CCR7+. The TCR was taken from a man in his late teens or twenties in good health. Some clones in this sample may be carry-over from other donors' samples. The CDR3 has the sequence CASTPMGDTQYF. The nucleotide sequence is TGTGCCAGCACACCGATGGGAGATACGCAGTATTTT.